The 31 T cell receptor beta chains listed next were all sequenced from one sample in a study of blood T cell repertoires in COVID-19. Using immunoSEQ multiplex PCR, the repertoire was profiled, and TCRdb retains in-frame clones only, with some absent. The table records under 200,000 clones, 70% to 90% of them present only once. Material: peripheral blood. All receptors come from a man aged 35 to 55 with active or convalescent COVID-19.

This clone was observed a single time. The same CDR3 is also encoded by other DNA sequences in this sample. The CDR3 here is CASSLGQGDEQFF. CDR3 sequence (DNA): TGCGCCAGCAGCTTAGGGCAGGGTGATGAGCAGTTCTTC. The V call is TRBV5-1, the J call TRBJ2-1; weak D call: TRBD1 (5 bases). The CDR3 sequence is 13 residues long. V gave up 2 bases and J gave up 8 bases, with 11 bases separating them. The germline V gene encodes CDR1 SGHRS and CDR2 YFSETQ.

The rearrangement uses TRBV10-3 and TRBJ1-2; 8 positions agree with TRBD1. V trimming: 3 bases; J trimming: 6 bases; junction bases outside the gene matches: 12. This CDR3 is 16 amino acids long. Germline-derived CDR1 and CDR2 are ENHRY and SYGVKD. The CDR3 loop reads CAISEANRGGTDGYTF. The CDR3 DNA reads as TGTGCCATCAGTGAAGCTAACAGGGGGGGCACTGATGGCTACACCTTC.

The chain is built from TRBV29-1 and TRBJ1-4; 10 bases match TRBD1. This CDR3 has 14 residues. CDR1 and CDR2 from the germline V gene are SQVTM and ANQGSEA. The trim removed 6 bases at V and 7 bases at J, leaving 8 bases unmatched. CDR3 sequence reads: CSVSDRGRTEKLFF. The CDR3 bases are TGCAGCGTATCCGACAGGGGGCGGACTGAAAAACTGTTTTTT.

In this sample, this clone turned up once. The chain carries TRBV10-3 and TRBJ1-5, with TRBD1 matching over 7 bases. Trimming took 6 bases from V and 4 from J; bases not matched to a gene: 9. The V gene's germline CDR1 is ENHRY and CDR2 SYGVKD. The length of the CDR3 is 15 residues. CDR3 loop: CAIRGTGTENQPQHF. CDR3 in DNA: TGTGCCATCAGGGGAACCGGGACAGAGAATCAGCCCCAGCATTTT.

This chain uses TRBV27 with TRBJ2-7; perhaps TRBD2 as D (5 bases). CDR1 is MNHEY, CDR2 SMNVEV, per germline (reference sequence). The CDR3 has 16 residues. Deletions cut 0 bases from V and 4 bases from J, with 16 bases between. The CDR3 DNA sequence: TGTGCCAGCAGTTTATCTGGACTGCCAAGCCGATACGAGCAGTACTTC. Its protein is CASSLSGLPSRYEQYF.

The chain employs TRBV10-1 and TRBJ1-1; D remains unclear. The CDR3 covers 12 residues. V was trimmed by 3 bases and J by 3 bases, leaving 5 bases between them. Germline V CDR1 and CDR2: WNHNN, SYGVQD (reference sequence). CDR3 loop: CASSDQYTEAFF. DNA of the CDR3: TGCGCCAGCAGTGACCAATACACTGAAGCTTTCTTT.

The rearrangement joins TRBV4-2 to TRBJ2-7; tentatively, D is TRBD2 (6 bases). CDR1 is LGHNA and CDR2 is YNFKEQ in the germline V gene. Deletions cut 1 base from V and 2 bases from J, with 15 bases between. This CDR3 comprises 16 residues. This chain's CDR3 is CASSQVRDSGTYEQYF. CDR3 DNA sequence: TGTGCCAGCAGCCAAGTGAGGGACTCGGGAACCTACGAGCAGTACTTC.

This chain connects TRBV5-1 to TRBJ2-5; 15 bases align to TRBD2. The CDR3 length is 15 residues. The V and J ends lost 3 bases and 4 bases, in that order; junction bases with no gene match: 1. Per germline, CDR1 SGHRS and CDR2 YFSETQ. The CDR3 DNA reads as TGCGCCAGCAGCTGGGGACTAGCGGGAGGAGAGACCCAGTACTTC. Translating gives CASSWGLAGGETQYF.

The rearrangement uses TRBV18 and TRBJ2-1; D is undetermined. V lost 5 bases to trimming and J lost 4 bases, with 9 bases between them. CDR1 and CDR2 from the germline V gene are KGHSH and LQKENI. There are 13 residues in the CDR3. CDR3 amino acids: CASSFAAYNEQFF. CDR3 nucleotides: TGTGCCAGCTCATTTGCGGCGTACAATGAGCAGTTCTTC.

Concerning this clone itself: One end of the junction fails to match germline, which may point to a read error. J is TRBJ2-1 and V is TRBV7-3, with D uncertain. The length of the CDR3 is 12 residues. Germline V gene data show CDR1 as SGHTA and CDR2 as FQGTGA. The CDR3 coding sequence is TGTGCCAGCAGCTTAGGCCTTTTTCCCTTGATCTTC. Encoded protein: CASSLGLFPLIF.

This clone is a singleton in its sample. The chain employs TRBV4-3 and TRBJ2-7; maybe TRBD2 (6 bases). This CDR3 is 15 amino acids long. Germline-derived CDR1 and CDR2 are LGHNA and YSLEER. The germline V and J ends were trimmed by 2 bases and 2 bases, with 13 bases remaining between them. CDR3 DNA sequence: TGCGCCAGCAGCCAAACCAGGGACTCCGCCTACGAGCAGTACTTC. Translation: CASSQTRDSAYEQYF.

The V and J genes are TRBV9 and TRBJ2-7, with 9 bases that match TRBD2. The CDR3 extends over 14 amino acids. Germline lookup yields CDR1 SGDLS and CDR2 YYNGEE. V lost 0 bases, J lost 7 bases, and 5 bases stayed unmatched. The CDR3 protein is CASSVVPAGGEQYF. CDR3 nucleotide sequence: TGTGCCAGCAGCGTAGTGCCAGCGGGGGGTGAGCAGTACTTC.

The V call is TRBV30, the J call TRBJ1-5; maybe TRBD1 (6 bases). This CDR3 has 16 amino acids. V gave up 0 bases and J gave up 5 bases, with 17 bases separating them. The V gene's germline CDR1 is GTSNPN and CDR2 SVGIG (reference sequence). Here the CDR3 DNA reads TGTGCCTGGAGTGTACGTCCACGGGACATTTATCAGCCCCAGCATTTT. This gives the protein CAWSVRPRDIYQPQHF.

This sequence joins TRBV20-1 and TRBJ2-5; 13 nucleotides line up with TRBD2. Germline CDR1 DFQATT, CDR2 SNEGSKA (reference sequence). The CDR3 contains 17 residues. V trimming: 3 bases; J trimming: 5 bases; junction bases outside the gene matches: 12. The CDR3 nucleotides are TGCAGTGCTAGTAGGACTAGCGGGGGTGCGGGCGGGGAGACCCAGTACTTC. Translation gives CSASRTSGGAGGETQYF.

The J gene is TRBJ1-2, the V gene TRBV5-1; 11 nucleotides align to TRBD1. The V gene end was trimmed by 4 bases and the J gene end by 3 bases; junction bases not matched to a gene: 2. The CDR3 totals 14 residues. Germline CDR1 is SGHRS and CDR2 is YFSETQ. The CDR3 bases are TGCGCCAGCAGCCAGGGACAGGGGGACTATGGCTACACCTTC. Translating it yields CASSQGQGDYGYTF.

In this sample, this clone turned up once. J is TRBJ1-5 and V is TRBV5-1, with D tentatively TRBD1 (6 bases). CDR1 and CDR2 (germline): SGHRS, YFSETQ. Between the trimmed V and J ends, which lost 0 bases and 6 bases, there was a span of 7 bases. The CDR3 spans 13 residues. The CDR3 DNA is TGCGCCAGCAGCTTGGAGGGGGTTCAGCCCCAGCATTTT. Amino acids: CASSLEGVQPQHF.

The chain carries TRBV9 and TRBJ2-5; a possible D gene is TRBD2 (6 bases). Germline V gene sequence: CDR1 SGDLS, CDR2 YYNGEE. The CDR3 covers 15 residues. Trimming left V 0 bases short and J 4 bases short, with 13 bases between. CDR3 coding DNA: TGTGCCAGCAGCGTAGGAAGGCTTAGCGGAGAGACCCAGTACTTC. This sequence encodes CASSVGRLSGETQYF.

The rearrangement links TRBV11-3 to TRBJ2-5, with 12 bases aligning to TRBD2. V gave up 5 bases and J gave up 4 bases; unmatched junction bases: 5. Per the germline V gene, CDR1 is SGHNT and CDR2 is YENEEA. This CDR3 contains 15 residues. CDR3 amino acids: CASSVGLAGPETQYF. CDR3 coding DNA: TGTGCCAGCAGCGTCGGACTAGCGGGGCCAGAGACCCAGTACTTC.

In DNA form, the CDR3 reads TGTGCCAGCCTTATTACAGGGGGATCTGAAGCTTTCTTT. This sequence encodes CASLITGGSEAFF. The chain uses TRBV6-5 and TRBJ1-1, with 8 bases identical to TRBD1. Trimming took 8 bases from V and 6 from J; bases not matched to a gene: 8. Germline assignment: CDR1 MNHEY and CDR2 SVGAGI. This CDR3 contains 13 residues.

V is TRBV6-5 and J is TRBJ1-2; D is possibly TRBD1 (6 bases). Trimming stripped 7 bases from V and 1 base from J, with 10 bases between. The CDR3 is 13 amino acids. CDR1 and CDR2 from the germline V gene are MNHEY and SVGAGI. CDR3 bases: TGTGCCAGCACCCGGACAGTTAACTATGGCTACACCTTC. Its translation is CASTRTVNYGYTF.

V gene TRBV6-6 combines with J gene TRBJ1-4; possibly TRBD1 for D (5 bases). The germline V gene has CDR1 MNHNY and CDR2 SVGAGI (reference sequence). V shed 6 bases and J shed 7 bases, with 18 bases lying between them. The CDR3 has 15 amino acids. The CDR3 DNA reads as TGTGCCAGCAGCCTCTCGGGGGGGAGGAGTGAAAAACTGTTTTTT. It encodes CASSLSGGRSEKLFF.

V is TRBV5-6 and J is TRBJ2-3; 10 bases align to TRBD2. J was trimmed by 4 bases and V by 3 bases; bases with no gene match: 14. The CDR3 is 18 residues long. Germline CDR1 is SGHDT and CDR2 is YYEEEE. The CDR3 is CASSSVVAGGHKSDTQYF. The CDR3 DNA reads TGTGCCAGCAGCTCCGTGGTAGCGGGGGGTCACAAGTCAGATACGCAGTATTTT.

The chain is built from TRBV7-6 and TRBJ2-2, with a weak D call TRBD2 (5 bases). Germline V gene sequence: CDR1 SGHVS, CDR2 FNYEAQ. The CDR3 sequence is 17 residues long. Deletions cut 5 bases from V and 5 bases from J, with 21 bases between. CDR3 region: CASSQHRGVARTGELFF. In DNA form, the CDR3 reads TGTGCCAGCAGCCAGCATCGGGGAGTCGCAAGAACCGGGGAGCTGTTTTTT.

In nucleotides, the CDR3 is TGCGCCAGCAGCTTGGCCCTCGACGGGTCTGAAGCTTTCTTT. This codes for CASSLALDGSEAFF. The gene calls are TRBV5-1 and TRBJ1-1; no definite D call. The germline V and J ends were trimmed by 0 bases and 6 bases, with 12 bases remaining between them. Per germline, CDR1 SGHRS and CDR2 YFSETQ. This CDR3 is 14 amino acids long. The entire variable domain, with the rest obtained from reference TRBV5-1 and TRBJ1-1, is as follows: KAGVTQTPRYLIKTRGQQVTLSCSPISGHRSVSWYQQTPGQGLQFLFEYFSETQRNKGNFPGRFSGRQFSNSRSEMNVSTLELGDSALYLCASSLALDGSEAFFGQGTRLTVV.

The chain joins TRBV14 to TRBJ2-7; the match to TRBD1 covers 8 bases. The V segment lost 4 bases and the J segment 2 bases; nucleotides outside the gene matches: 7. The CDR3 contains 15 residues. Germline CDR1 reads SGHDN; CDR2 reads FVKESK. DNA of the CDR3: TGTGCCAGCAGCCCCAGGACAGGGTACACCTACGAGCAGTACTTC. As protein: CASSPRTGYTYEQYF.

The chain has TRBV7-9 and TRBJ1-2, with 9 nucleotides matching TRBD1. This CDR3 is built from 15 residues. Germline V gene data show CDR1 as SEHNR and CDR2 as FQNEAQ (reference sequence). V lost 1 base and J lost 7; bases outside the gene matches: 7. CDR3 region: CASSLGTGTGFGYTF. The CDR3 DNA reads TGTGCCAGCAGCTTAGGGACCGGGACAGGGTTTGGCTACACCTTC. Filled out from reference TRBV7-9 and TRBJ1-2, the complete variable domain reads DTGVSQNPRHKITKRGQNVTFRCDPISEHNRLYWYRQTLGQGPEFLTYFQNEAQLEKSRLLSDRFSAERPKGSFSTLEIQRTEQGDSAMYLCASSLGTGTGFGYTFGSGTRLTVV.

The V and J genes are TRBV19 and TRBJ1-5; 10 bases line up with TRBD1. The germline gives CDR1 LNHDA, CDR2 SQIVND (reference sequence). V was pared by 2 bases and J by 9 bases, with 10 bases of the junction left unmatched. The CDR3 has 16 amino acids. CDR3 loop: CASSIRRDRGDGPQHF. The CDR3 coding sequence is TGTGCCAGTAGTATAAGGAGGGACAGGGGTGATGGGCCCCAGCATTTT.

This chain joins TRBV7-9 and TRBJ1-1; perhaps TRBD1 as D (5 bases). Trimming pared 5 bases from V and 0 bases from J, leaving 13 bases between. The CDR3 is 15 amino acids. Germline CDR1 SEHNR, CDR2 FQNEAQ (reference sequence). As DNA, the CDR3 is TGTGCCAGCAGCCCTAGGGGTATCTTGAACACTGAAGCTTTCTTT. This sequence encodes CASSPRGILNTEAFF.

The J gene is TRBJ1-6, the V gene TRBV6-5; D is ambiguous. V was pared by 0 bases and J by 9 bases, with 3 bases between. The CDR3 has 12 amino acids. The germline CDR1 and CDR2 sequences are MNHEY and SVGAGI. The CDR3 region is CASSYSSSPLHF. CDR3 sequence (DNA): TGTGCCAGCAGTTACTCGAGTTCACCCCTCCACTTT.

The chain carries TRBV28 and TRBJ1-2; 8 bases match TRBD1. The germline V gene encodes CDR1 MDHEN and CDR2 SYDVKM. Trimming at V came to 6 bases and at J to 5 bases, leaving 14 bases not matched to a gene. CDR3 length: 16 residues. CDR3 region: CASRPGQAPFYYGYTF. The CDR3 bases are TGTGCCAGCAGGCCGGGACAGGCCCCTTTTTATTATGGCTACACCTTC.

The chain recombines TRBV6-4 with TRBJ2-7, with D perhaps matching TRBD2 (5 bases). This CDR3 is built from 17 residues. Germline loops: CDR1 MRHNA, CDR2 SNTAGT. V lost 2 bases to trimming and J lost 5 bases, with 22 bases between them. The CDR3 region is CASSDSLEGEHLHEQYF. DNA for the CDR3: TGTGCCAGCAGTGACAGCCTAGAGGGAGAACATCTACACGAGCAGTACTTC.